This T cell receptor beta chain was documented in a study of Ad26.COV2.S vaccination and SARS-CoV-2 variants. Turning to the study itself: Enrollment placed the donor in the COV1001 Ad26.COV2.S trial arm.

Study results and caveats: People who got the vaccine or the placebo had similar non-spike TCR breadth.

Described treatment: about 20 received Ad26.COV2.S at low or high dose, single or two shots; 5 received placebo; per-sample allocation not given. The samples were gathered on day 63 after the first injection of vaccine or placebo. This person who donated was an adult of 18-55 years in Boston. An Ad26 vector expressing Wuhan-strain SARS-CoV-2 spike served as the vaccine. This table comes from immunoSEQ multiplex PCR, and its TCRdb copy is limited to in-frame clones, with some not included. The sample carries 300,000 to 400,000 clones, around 86% recorded once. Germline trimming cut 8 bases from V and 3 bases from J; bases unmatched to any gene: 7. CDR3 length: 14 amino acids. Germline V CDR1 and CDR2: LNHDA, SQIVND (reference sequence). Regarding this clone: The antigen remains undetermined.

The sample here was peripheral blood, taken in a trial of Ad26.COV2.S vaccine versus placebo. The rearrangement uses TRBV19 and TRBJ2-3; TRBD1 agrees at 8 bases. The receptor's source is a person aged 18-65 years who received the Ad26.COV2.S COVID-19 vaccine or a placebo. The DNA for the CDR3 is TGTGCCAGTGTTAAAACAGGGGGGACAGATACGCAGTATTTT. Translating it yields CASVKTGGTDTQYF.